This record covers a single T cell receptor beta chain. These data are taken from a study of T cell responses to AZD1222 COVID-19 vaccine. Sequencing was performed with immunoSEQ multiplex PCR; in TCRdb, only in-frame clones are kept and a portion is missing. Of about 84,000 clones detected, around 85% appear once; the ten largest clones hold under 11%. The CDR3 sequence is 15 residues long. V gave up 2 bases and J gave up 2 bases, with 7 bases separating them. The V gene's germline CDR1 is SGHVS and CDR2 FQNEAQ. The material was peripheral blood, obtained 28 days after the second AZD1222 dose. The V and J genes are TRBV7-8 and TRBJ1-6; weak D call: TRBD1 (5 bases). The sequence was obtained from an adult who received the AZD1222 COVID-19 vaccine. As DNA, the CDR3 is TGTGCCAGCAGCTTACAGGGCCCCTATAATTCACCCCTCCACTTT. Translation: CASSLQGPYNSPLHF. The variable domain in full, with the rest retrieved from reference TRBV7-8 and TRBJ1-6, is GAGVSQSPRYKVAKRGQDVALRCDPISGHVSLFWYQQALGQGPEFLTYFQNEAQLDKSGLPSDRFFAERPEGSVSTLKIQRTQQEDSAVYLCASSLQGPYNSPLHFGNGTRLTVT.